The present TCR beta chain was sequenced within a study of beta chain features in type 1 diabetes. The entirety of the isolated RNA underwent reverse transcription, so expressed TCRB transcripts were sequenced. The repertoire was sequenced with immunoSEQ multiplex PCR; TCRdb's copy has only in-frame clones and lacks some. The table shows under 950,000 clones, with about a sixth occurring only once. CDR3 size: 11 residues. Trimming removed 3 bases from V and 3 bases from J, with 5 bases in between. Germline-derived CDR1 and CDR2 are DFQATT and SNEGSKA (reference sequence). This clone has only a few counts. This specimen includes other DNA sequences encoding the same CDR3.

This TCR was sampled from a woman younger than 35 in good health. Sample: naive CD4+ T cells from blood. The chain joins TRBV20-1 to TRBJ1-1, with D unclear. CDR3 sequence: CSARGYTEAFF. CDR3 coding DNA: TGCAGTGCTAGGGGCTACACTGAAGCTTTCTTT.